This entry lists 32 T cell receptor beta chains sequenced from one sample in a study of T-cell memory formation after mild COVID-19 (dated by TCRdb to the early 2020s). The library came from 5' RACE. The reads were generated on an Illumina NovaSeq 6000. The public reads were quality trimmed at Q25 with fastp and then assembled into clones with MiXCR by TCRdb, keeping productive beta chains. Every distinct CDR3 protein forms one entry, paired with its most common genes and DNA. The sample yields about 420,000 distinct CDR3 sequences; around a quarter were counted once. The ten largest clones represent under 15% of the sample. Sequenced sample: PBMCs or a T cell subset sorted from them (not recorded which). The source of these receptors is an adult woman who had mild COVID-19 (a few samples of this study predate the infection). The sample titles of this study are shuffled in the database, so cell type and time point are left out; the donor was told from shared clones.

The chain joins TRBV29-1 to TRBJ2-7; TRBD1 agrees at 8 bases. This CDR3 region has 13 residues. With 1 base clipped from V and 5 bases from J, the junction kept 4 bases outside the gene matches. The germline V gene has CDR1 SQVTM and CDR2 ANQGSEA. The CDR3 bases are TGCAGCGTTGAAGGGACAGGGAACAACGAGCAGTACTTC. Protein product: CSVEGTGNNEQYF.

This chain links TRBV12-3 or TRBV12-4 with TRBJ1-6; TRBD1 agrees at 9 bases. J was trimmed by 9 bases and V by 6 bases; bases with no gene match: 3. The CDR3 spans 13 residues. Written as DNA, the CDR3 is TGTGCCAGCAGGCGGACAGGGGTTTCACCCCTCCACTTT. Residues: CASRRTGVSPLHF.

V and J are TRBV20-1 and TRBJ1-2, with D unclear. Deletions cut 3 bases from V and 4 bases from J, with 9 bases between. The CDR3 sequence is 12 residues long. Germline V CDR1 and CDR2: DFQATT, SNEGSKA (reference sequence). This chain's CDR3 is CSARQASYGYTF. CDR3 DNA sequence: TGCAGTGCTAGGCAGGCCTCCTATGGCTACACCTTC.

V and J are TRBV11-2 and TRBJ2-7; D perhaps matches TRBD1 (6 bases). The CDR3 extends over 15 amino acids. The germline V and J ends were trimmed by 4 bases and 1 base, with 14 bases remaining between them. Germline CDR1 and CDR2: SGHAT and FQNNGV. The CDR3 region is CASSSLRDKSYEQYF. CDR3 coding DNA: TGTGCCAGCAGCTCCCTCCGGGACAAATCCTACGAGCAGTACTTC.

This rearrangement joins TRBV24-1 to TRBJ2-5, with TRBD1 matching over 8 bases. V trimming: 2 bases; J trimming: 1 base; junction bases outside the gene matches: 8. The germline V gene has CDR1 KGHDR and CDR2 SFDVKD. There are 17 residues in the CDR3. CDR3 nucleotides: TGTGCCACCAGTGATTCGCGGACAGGGTACTCCCAAGAGACCCAGTACTTC. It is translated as CATSDSRTGYSQETQYF.

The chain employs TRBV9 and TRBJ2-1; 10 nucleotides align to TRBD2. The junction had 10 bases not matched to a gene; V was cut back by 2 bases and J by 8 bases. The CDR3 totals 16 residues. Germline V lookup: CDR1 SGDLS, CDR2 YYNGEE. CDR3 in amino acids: CASSVQRSGRAHEQFF. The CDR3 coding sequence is TGTGCCAGCAGCGTGCAAAGGAGCGGGAGGGCCCATGAGCAGTTCTTC.

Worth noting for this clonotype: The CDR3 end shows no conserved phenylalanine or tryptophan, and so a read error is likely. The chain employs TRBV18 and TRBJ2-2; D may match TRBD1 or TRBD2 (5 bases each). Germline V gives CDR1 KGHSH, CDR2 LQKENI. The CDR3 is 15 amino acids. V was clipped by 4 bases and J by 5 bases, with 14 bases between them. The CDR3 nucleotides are TGTGCCAGCTCACGTGGGGGAAGTCGAACCGGGGAGCTGTTTTTA. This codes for CASSRGGSRTGELFL.

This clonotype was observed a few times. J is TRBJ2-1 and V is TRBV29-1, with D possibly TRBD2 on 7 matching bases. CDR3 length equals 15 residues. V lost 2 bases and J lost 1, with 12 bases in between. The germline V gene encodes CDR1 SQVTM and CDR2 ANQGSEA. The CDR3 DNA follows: TGCAGCGTTGAACGGCGGGGGCGGTCCTACAATGAGCAGTTCTTC. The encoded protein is CSVERRGRSYNEQFF.

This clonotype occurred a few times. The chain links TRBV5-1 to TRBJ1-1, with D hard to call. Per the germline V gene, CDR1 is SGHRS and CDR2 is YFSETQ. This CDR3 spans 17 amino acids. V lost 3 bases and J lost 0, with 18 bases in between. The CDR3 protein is CASSSPTGRSMNTEAFF. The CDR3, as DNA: TGCGCCAGCAGCTCCCCGACGGGCAGGTCAATGAACACTGAAGCTTTCTTT.

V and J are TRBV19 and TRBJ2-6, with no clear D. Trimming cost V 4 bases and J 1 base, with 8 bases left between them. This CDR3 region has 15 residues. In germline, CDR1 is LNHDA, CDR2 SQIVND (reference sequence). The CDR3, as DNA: TGTGCCAGTAGTAGTTTGGCATCTGGGGCCAACGTCCTGACTTTC. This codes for CASSSLASGANVLTF.

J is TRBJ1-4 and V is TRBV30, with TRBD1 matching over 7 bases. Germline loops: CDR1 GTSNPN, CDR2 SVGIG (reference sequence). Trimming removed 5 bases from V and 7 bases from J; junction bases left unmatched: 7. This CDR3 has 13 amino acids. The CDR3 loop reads CAWEGARGEKLFF. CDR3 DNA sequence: TGTGCCTGGGAGGGGGCGAGAGGTGAAAAACTGTTTTTT.

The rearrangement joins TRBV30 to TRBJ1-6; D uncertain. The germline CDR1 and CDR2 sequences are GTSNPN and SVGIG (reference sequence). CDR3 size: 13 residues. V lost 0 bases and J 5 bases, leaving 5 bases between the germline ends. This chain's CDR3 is CAWSVQNNSPLHF. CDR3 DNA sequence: TGTGCCTGGAGTGTTCAGAATAATTCACCCCTCCACTTT.

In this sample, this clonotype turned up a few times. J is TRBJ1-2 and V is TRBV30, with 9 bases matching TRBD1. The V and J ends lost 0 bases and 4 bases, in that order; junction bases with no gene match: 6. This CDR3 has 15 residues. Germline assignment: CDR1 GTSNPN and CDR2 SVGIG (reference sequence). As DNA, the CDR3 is TGTGCCTGGAGTGTACCGGGACAGGGTCCCTATGGCTACACCTTC. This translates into CAWSVPGQGPYGYTF.

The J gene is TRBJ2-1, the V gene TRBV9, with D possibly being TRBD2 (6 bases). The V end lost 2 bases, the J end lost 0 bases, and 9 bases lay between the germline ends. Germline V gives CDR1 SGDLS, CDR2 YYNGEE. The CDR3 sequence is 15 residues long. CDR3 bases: TGTGCCAGCAGCGTGGAGGGTACCTCCTACAATGAGCAGTTCTTC. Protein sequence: CASSVEGTSYNEQFF.

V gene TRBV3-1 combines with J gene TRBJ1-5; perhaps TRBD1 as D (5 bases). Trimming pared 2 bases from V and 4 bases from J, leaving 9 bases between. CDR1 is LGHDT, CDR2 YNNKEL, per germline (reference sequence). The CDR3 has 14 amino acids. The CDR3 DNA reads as TGTGCCAGCAGCCAAATGGCAGGGAATCAGCCCCAGCATTTT. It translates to CASSQMAGNQPQHF.

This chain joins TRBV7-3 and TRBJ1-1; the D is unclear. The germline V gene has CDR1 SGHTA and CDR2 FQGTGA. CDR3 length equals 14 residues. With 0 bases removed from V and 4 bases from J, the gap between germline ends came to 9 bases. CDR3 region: CASSLTGSGTEAFF. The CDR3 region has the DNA TGTGCCAGCAGCTTAACGGGGAGCGGCACTGAAGCTTTCTTT.

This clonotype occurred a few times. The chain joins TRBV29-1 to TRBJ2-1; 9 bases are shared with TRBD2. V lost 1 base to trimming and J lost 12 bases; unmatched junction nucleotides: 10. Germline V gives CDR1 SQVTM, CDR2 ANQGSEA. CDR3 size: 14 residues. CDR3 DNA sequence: TGCAGCGTTGAAGTCCCTAGCGGGGCCGGGGGGCAGTTCTTC. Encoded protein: CSVEVPSGAGGQFF.

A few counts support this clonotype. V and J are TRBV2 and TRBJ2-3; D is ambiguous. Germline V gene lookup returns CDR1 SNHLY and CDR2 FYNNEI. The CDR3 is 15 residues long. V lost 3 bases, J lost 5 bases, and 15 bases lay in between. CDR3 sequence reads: CASSEEWTGGDTQYF. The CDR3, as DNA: TGTGCCAGCAGTGAGGAGTGGACGGGTGGAGATACGCAGTATTTT. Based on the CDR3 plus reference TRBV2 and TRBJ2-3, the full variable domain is EPEVTQTPSHQVTQMGQEVILRCVPISNHLYFYWYRQILGQKVEFLVSFYNNEISEKSEIFDDQFSVERPDGSNFTLKIRSTKLEDSAMYFCASSEEWTGGDTQYFGPGTRLTVL.

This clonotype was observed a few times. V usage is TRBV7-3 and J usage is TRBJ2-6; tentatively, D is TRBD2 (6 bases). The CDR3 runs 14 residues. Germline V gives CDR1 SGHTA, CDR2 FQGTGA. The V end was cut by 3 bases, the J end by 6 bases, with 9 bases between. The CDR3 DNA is TGTGCCAGCAGCTTCGGCGGGAAGGCCAACGTCCTGACTTTC. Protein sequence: CASSFGGKANVLTF.

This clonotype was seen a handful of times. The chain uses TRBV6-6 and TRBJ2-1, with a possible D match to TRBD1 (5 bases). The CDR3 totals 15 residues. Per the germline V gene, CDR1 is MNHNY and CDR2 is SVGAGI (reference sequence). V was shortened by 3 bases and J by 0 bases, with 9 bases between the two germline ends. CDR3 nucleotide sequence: TGTGCCAGCAGTTATCAGGGCTACTCCTACAATGAGCAGTTCTTC. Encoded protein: CASSYQGYSYNEQFF.

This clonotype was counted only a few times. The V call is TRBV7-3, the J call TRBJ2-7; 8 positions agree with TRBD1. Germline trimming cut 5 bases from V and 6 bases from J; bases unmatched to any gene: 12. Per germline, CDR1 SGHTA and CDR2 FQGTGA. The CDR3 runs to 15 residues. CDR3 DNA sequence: TGTGCCAGCAGCAACGACAGGGGACGAGCAAGCGAGCAGTACTTC. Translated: CASSNDRGRASEQYF.

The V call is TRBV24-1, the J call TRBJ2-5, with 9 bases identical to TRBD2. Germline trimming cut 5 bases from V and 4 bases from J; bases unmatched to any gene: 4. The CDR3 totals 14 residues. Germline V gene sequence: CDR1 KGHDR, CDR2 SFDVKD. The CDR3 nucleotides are TGTGCCACCAGTGTTCGCGGGAGGGGAGAGACCCAGTACTTC. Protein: CATSVRGRGETQYF.

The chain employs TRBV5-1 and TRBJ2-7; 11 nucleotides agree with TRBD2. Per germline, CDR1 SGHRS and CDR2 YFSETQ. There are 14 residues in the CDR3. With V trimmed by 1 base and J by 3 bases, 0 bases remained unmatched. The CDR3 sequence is CASSLTSGGYEQYF. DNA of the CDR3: TGCGCCAGCAGCTTGACTAGCGGGGGCTACGAGCAGTACTTC.

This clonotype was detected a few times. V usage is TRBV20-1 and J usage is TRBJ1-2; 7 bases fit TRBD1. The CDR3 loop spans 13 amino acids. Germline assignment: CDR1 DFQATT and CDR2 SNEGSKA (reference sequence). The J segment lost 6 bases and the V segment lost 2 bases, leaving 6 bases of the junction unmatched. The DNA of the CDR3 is TGCAGTGCTAGATATGACAGGGATAATGGCTACACCTTC. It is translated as CSARYDRDNGYTF.

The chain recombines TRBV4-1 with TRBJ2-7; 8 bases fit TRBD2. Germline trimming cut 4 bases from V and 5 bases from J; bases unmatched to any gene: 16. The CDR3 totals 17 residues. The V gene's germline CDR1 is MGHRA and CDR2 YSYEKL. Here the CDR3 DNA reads TGCGCCAGCAGCCGGCTCCCCGGGCCAGCGGGAGACCACGAGCAGTACTTC. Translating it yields CASSRLPGPAGDHEQYF.

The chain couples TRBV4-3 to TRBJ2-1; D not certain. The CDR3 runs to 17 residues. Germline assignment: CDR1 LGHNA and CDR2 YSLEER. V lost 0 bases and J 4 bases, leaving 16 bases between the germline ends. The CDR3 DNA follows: TGCGCCAGCAGCCAAGATTATACGGGTCAGGCGTACAATGAGCAGTTCTTC. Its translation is CASSQDYTGQAYNEQFF.

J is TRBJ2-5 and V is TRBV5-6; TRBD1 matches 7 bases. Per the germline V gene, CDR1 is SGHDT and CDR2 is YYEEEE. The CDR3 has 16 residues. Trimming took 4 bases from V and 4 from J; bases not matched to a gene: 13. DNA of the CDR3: TGTGCCAGCAGCGCCGGTAACAGGGGATTAAGAGAGACCCAGTACTTC. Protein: CASSAGNRGLRETQYF.

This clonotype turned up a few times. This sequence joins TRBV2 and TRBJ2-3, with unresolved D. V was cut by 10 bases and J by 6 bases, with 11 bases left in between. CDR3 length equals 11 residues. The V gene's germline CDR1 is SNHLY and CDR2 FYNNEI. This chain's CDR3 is CATQGYDTQYF. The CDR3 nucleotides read TGTGCCACCCAAGGTTATGATACGCAGTATTTT.

The CDR3 bases are TGTGCCAGCAGCCAACCGTTTTCGGGGAACACCGGGGAGCTGTTTTTT. Translation: CASSQPFSGNTGELFF. The J gene is TRBJ2-2, the V gene TRBV7-6, with no clear D. V was cut by 5 bases and J by 1 base, with 14 bases left in between. Germline V gene sequence: CDR1 SGHVS, CDR2 FNYEAQ. There are 16 residues in the CDR3.

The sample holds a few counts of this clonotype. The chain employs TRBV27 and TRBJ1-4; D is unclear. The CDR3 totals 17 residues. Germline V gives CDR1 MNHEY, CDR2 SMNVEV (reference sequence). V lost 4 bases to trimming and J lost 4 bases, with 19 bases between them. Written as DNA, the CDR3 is TGTGCCAGCAGTTCCCTAGCAGTCGCTTCTCTTAATGAAAAACTGTTTTTT. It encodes CASSSLAVASLNEKLFF. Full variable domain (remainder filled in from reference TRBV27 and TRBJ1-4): EAQVTQNPRYLITVTGKKLTVTCSQNMNHEYMSWYRQDPGLGLRQIYYSMNVEVTDKGDVPEGYKVSRKEKRNFPLILESPSPNQTSLYFCASSSLAVASLNEKLFFGSGTQLSVL.

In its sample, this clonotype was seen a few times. CDR3 region: CASRGASGNEQYF. The CDR3 nucleotides read TGTGCCAGCAGGGGTGCTTCGGGAAACGAGCAGTACTTC. The gene calls are TRBV7-9 and TRBJ2-7, with D possibly TRBD2 on 5 matching bases. V was pared by 6 bases and J by 5 bases, with 14 bases between. Germline CDR1 is SEHNR and CDR2 is FQNEAQ (reference sequence). The CDR3 length is 13 residues.

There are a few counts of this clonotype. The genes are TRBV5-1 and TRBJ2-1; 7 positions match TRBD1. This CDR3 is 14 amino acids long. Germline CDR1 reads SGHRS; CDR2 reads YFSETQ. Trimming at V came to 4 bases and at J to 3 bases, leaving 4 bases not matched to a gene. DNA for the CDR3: TGCGCCAGCAGCGTGGGACAGAGCTACAATGAGCAGTTCTTC. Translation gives CASSVGQSYNEQFF.